One T cell receptor (beta chain) is described in this entry. Its specific antigen is unknown. Per-nucleotide qualities are absent, and no much larger clonotype sits a single base away. The CDR3 covers 15 residues, taking in both the cysteine and the phenylalanine. Only the CDR3 DNA stays, 45 bases, in frame from base 1. The data were obtained in a study of shared clonotypes between healthy human individuals (dated by TCRdb to 2020 to 2021). Broadly, across the study: The cohort included a few men and a couple of women between 18 and 49 years of age. For each donor, CD4 naive and CD4 memory were each given three plates, CD8 naive was given two plates, and CD8 memory was given one plate. Blood TCR repertoires of 5 or 6 healthy adults were deeply sequenced to estimate repertoire size and the extent of clonotype sharing between individuals. Libraries were prepared and TCR repertoires were sequenced by different laboratories using diverse techniques, in order to increase sequencing depth and limit assay-specific biases. Leukapheresis yielded between about 0.8 and 8.9 billion PBMCs per donor.

What the work shows at the level of the full study, not this receptor alone: Compared with non-shared clonotypes, clonotypes shared by all four sorted-subset donors had higher generation probabilities. Naive subsets generally had larger estimated clonotype richness than memory subsets. Based on pairwise subsampling, the degree of clonotype sharing among donors was expected to be affected by sequencing depth. Sharing across a few donors was observed for approximately 5% of naive CD4, 3% to 3.5% of naive CD8, roughly 2.4% of memory CD4, and less than 0.45% of memory CD8 clonotypes. The genetic and exposure-history diversity represented was limited by the small number of donors. Incomplete sequencing was indicated by rarefaction of sorted-subset datasets, despite the large sequencing depth. Sampling was limited to blood, and TCR repertoires in tissue likely differ from TCR repertoires in blood.

Using the deep immunoSEQ assay, TCR CDR3 regions were amplified from genomic DNA by multiplex PCR. Extracted genomic DNA from each cell subset was distributed evenly across all wells of several immunoSEQ 96-well plates, and each plate was treated as a replicate. Each replicate PCR for sorted subsets received roughly 0.2 ug genomic DNA, equal to about 30,000 T cell genomes. Purified libraries were quantified with a Qubit 3.0 fluorometer, sized on a Bioanalyzer 2100, and re-quantified with the KAPA Library Quantification kit. Every immunoSEQ 96-well plate was sequenced on a dedicated single-read 150-cycle Illumina NextSeq 550 flow cell. Processing in the source paper ran as follows. Because the immunoSEQ output included only junctional sequences and no quality scores, the filtering could not be the same as the filtering used for full-length reads. To assign V/J genes and CDR3, sequences were annotated using PyIR, a Python wrapper for IgBLAST v1.9, with IMGT germline references. Reads were removed for weak V/J assignments (E-value above 1e-6), missing CDR3, stop codons, out-of-frame junctions, or ambiguous translated residues. V3J clonotypes were defined by identical inferred V gene, J gene, and CDR3 amino acid sequence. The percentage overlap between two repertoires was calculated by dividing the number of shared unique clonotypes by the size of the smaller repertoire. RTK rarefaction, the Chao1 estimator, and Recon v2.1 estimates of unobserved clonotypes were used to assess repertoire richness. For all TCRbeta clonotypes obtained by the gDNA method from a handful of donors, generation probabilities were computed with OLGA. The source is immuneACCESS, and TCRdb retained only in-frame sequences with V and J called. Part of the clones is not carried over; for the studies checked, unresolved V genes explain less than half of this, and the remainder is unexplained. The V and J calls and clone size are taken from that table; D and trimming were inferred from the DNA. Counted in this sample were fewer than 850,000 clones; roughly 78% of them appeared once. The top ten constitute about 2% of the sample.

Healthy HIV-negative adults with no recently reported acute infections or vaccinations were included as donors. All donors were Caucasian adults living in Nashville, Tennessee, USA. CD4+ T cells were enriched by magnetic negative selection; naive cells were then positively selected on CD45RA, and the negative fraction formed the memory subset. Blood was collected by leukapheresis, and PBMCs were isolated by Ficoll-Histopaque density gradient centrifugation and then cryopreserved in liquid nitrogen vapor phase. Analytical flow cytometry was used to check the purity and quantity of every magnetically sorted T cell population. Genomic DNA was isolated from every sorted fraction and measured by UV absorbance on a Nanodrop 2000c.

The receptor chain draws on TRBV21-1 and TRBJ2-7; the table's D call, TRBD1, has no DNA check behind it. TRBV21-1 is flagged as a pseudogene. Sequenced input: memory CD4+ T cells sorted from blood. This specimen's cell subset or site label, interpreted: CD45RA-negative fraction. The TCR sequence derives from a woman in her twenties or thirties in good health. The CDR3 has the sequence CASSKTGGDQYEQYF. The nucleotides are TGTGCCAGCAGCAAAACAGGGGGGGATCAGTACGAGCAGTACTTC.